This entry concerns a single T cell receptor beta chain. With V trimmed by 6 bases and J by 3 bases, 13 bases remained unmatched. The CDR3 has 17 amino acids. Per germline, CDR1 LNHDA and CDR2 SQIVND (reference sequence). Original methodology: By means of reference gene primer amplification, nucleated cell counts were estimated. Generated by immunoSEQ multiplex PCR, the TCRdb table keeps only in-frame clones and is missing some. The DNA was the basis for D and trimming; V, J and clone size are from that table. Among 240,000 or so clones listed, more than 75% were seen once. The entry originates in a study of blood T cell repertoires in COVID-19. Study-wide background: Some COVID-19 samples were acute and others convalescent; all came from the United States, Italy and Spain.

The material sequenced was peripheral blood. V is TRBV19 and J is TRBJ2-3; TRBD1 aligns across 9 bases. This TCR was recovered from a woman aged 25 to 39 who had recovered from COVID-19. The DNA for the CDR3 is TGTGCCAGTAGATCCCCCTTTACAGGGGGCAGGACAGATACGCAGTATTTT. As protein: CASRSPFTGGRTDTQYF.